This T cell receptor (beta chain) comes out of a study of shared clonotypes between healthy human individuals. The assay was immunoSEQ multiplex PCR, and TCRdb's table has in-frame clones only and misses some. The sample carries roughly 1,800,000 clones, 85% to 95% recorded once. The V gene's germline CDR1 is LGHNA and CDR2 YSLEER. CDR3 length: 15 amino acids. V lost 0 bases and J lost 2, with 11 bases in between. This clone has a single count. Naive CD8 cells lacked CD45RO and underwent positive selection for CCR7, leaving out terminally differentiated effector memory CD45RA+ cells. This chain joins TRBV4-3 and TRBJ2-7; D possibly matches TRBD1 or TRBD2 (5 bases each). The material sequenced was naive CD8+ T cells sorted from blood. The TCR was taken from a man aged 18-30 years in good health. The CDR3 here is CASSQDSGTAYEQYF. Written as DNA, the CDR3 is TGCGCCAGCAGCCAAGATAGTGGGACGGCCTACGAGCAGTACTTC.